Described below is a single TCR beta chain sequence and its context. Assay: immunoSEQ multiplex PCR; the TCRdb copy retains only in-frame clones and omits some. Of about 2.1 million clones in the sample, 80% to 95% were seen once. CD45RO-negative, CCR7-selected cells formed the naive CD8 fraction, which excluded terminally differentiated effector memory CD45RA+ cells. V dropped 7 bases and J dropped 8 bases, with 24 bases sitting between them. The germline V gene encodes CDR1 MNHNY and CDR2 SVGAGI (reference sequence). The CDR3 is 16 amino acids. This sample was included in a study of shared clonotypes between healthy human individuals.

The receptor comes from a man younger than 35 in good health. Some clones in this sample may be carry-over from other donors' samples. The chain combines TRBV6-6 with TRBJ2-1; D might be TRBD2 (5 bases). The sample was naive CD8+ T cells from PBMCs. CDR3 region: CASIFSLSGTGDEQFF. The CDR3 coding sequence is TGTGCCAGCATCTTCTCACTCAGCGGTACTGGGGATGAGCAGTTCTTC.